This T cell receptor beta chain emerged from a study of blood T cell repertoires in COVID-19. About the study: Italy, Spain and the United States were the sources of the convalescent and acute COVID-19 samples. T cells, B-cell-depleted T cells, or PBMCs provided the cDNA or gDNA that served as material.

Original processing notes: Amplification with reference gene primers provided the estimates of nucleated cell counts. Profiling relied on immunoSEQ multiplex PCR, and the TCRdb table lists in-frame clones only, not all of them. The DNA gave D and trimming, while V, J and clone size come from that table. This table has 300,000 to 400,000 clones, roughly 89% appearing once. The CDR3 spans 16 residues. Sequenced sample: peripheral blood. The chain employs TRBV21-1 and TRBJ2-6; whether TRBD1, the table's D call, matches the DNA was not checked. TRBV21-1 is given as a pseudogene. The receptor was isolated from a woman younger than 35 who had recovered from COVID-19. CDR3 nucleotides: TGTGCCAGCAGCAGAGAGGACAGCTCTGGGGCCAACGTCCTGACTTTC. Protein product: CASSREDSSGANVLTF.